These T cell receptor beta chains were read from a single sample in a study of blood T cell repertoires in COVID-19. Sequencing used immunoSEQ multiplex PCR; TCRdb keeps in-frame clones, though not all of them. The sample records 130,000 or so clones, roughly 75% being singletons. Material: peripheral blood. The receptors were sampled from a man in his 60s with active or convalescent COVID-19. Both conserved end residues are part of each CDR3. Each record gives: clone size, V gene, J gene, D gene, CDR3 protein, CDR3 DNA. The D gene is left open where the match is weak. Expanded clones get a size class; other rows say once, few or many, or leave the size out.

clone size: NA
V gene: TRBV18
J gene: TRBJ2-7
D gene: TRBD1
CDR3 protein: CASSPLPGQGNHEQYF
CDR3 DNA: TGTGCCAGCTCACCCTTACCGGGACAGGGTAATCACGAGCAGTACTTC

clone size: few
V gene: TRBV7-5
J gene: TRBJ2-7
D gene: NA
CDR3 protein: CARSYKQGPSYEQYF
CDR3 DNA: TGTGCCAGAAGCTATAAACAGGGGCCGTCCTACGAGCAGTACTTC

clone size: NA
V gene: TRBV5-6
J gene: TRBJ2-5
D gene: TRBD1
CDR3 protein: CASSLKTGAGETQYF
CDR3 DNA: TGTGCCAGCAGCCTGAAGACAGGGGCGGGAGAGACCCAGTACTTC

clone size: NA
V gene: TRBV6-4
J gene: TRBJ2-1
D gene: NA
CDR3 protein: CASSDFGYRDAYNEQFF
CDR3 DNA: TGTGCCAGCAGTGACTTCGGTTACAGGGACGCCTACAATGAGCAGTTCTTC

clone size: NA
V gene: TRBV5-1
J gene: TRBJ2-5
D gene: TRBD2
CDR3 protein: CASSLAQGGAQETQYF
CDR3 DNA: TGCGCCAGCAGCTTGGCCCAGGGAGGGGCACAAGAGACCCAGTACTTC

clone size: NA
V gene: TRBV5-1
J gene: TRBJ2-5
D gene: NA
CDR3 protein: CASSLNGRETQYF
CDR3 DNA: TGCGCCAGCAGCTTGAATGGGCGTGAGACCCAGTACTTC

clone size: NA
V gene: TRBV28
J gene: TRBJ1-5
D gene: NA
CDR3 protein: CASKEEVRNQPQHF
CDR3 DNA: TGTGCCAGCAAAGAGGAGGTACGCAATCAGCCCCAGCATTTT

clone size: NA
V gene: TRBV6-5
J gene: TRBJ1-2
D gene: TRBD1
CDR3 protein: CASRVQGRYGYTF
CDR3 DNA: TGTGCCAGCAGAGTACAGGGGAGGTATGGCTACACCTTC

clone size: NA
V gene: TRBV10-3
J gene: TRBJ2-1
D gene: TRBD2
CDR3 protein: CAIQLAGDYNEQFF
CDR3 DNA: TGTGCCATCCAGCTAGCGGGCGACTACAATGAGCAGTTCTTC

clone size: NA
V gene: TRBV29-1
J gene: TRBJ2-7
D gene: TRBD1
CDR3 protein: CSVVGQGEDEQYF
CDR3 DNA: TGCAGCGTTGTGGGACAGGGGGAGGACGAGCAGTACTTC

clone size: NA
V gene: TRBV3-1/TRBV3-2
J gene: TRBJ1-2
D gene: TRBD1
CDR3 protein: CASSQAGTGFSGYTF
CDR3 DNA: TGTGCCAGCAGCCAAGCCGGGACAGGGTTTAGTGGCTACACCTTC

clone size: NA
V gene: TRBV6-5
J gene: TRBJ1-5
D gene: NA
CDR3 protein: CASSHLQGNQPQHF
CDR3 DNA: TGTGCCAGCAGTCATCTACAGGGCAATCAGCCCCAGCATTTT

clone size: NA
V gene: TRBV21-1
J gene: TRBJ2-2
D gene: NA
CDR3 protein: CATQGQGASGTGELFF
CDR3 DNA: TGTGCCACCCAGGGACAGGGGGCTTCTGGCACCGGGGAGCTGTTTTTT

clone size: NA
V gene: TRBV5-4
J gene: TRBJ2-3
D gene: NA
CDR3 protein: CASSLKQSTDTQYF
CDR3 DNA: TGTGCCAGCAGCTTGAAACAGAGCACAGATACGCAGTATTTT

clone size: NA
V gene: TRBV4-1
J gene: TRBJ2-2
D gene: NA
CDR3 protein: CASSPSENTGELFF
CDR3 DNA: TGCGCCAGCAGCCCCAGCGAGAACACCGGGGAGCTGTTTTTT

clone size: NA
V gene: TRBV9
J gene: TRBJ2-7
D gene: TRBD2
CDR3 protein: CASSVDSSGQLYEQYF
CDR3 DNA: TGTGCCAGCAGCGTAGATTCTAGCGGGCAACTCTACGAGCAGTACTTC

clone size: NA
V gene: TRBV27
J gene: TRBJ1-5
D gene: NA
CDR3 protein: CASSLKENQPQHF
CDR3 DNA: TGTGCCAGCAGTTTAAAGGAGAATCAGCCCCAGCATTTT

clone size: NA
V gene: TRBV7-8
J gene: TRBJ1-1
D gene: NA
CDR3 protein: CASSQSEGNTEAFF
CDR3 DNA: TGTGCCAGCAGCCAGTCGGAGGGGAACACTGAAGCTTTCTTT

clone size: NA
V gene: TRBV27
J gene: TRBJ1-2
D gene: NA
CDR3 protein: CASSPRTVNYGYTF
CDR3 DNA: TGTGCCAGCAGTCCACGGACAGTCAACTATGGCTACACCTTC

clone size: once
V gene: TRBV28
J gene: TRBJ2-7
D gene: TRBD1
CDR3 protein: CASTNRRQGGEQYF
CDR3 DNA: TGTGCCAGCACCAACCGTCGACAGGGTGGGGAGCAGTACTTC